The rows below give T cell receptor beta chains drawn from one sample of a study of T cell repertoires in cytomegalovirus infection. TCRdb called the reads again in MiXCR, with one record for every CDR3 protein. This sample yields approximately 500,000 distinct CDR3 sequences, of which approximately 17% are seen a single time; roughly a quarter belongs to the top ten. Sequencing was performed on CD8+ T cells from PBMCs. These receptors came from a human donor in good health (CMV status not recorded). Some clones in this sample may be carry-over from other donors' samples. Both conserved end residues are part of each CDR3. D genes are given only for firm matches. The size field is filled for only some rows; it gives once, few, many or a size class.

clone_size j_call d_call v_call cdr3_aa cdr3_nt
many TRBJ1-3 NA TRBV7-9 CASSYSGTDYSGNTIYF TGTGCCAGCAGCTATTCCGGGACGGATTACTCTGGAAACACCATATATTTT
NA TRBJ2-2 NA TRBV7-9 CASSSSVKGDMGGELFF TGTGCCAGCAGCTCCTCCGTTAAAGGGGATATGGGCGGGGAGCTGTTTTTT
many TRBJ2-7 NA TRBV7-9 CASSLAGTKGEQYF TGTGCCAGCAGCTTAGCGGGGACAAAGGGCGAGCAGTACTTC
many TRBJ2-7 NA TRBV5-4 CASSPGESYEQYF TGTGCCAGCAGCCCCGGGGAGTCCTACGAGCAGTACTTC
NA TRBJ2-7 NA TRBV11-2 CASSLDPLESGLEQYF TGTGCCAGCAGCTTAGATCCGCTCGAGTCAGGGCTCGAGCAGTACTTC
few TRBJ2-3 TRBD2 TRBV20-1 CSGSGASGASTDTQYF TGCAGCGGATCCGGGGCTAGCGGGGCCAGCACAGATACGCAGTATTTT
NA TRBJ1-1 NA TRBV30 CAWSPNLNTEAFF TGTGCCTGGAGTCCGAATCTTAACACTGAAGCTTTCTTT
few TRBJ1-2 NA TRBV19 CASTMGEPYGYTF TGTGCCAGTACCATGGGGGAACCCTATGGCTACACCTTC
NA TRBJ2-7 NA TRBV5-1 CASSSGPMAYEQYF TGCGCCAGCAGCTCGGGACCCATGGCCTACGAGCAGTACTTC
NA TRBJ2-2 TRBD2 TRBV7-9 CASSSRLASGELFF TGTGCCAGCAGCTCTCGACTAGCCTCCGGGGAGCTGTTTTTT
many TRBJ2-2 NA TRBV11-2 CASTRPVSRAELFF TGTGCCAGCACCCGGCCGGTATCGAGAGCGGAGCTGTTTTTT
few TRBJ2-5 TRBD2 TRBV3-1 CASSQEALAGGQETQYF TGTGCCAGCAGCCAAGAGGCCCTAGCGGGAGGGCAAGAGACCCAGTACTTC